This T cell receptor (beta chain) is from a study of regulatory T cells in long-lasting Graves disease. iRepertoire HTBI primers and Arm-PCR of CDR3 regions built TCR beta libraries. TCRdb recomputed calls from the multiplex PCR reads with MiXCR, one row per CDR3 protein. This table has 580,000 or so distinct CDR3 sequences, around 15% appearing once. Germline-derived CDR1 and CDR2 are MNHEY and SVGEGT. The V end was cut by 0 bases, the J end by 1 base, with 3 bases between. The CDR3 contains 14 residues. The table lists this clonotype with many counts. Stated time point: newly diagnosed GD, antithyroid drugs for less than 3 months. The TCR library was made from RNA extracted from PBMCs. The sample also formed part of further work on T cells in Graves' hyperthyroidism and ophthalmopathy.

The source of this sequence is a man younger than 35 with Graves disease. The source was peripheral blood mononuclear cells (PBMCs), collected at new diagnosis, from a patient treated with antithyroid drugs. The chain has TRBV6-2 or TRBV6-3 and TRBJ2-2; D unclear. CDR3 residues: CASSYSQNTGELFF. CDR3 nucleotides: TGTGCCAGCAGTTACTCGCAGAACACCGGGGAGCTGTTTTTT.